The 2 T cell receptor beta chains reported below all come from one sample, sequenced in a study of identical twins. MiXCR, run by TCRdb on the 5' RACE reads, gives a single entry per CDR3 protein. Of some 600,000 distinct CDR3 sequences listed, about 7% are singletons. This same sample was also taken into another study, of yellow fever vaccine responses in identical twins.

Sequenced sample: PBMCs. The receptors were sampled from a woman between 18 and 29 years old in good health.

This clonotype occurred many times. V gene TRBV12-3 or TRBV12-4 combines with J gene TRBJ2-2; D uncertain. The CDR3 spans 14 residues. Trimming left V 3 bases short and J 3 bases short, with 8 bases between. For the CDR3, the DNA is TGTGCCAGCAGTTTTAGGCAGCACACCGGGGAGCTGTTTTTT. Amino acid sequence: CASSFRQHTGELFF.

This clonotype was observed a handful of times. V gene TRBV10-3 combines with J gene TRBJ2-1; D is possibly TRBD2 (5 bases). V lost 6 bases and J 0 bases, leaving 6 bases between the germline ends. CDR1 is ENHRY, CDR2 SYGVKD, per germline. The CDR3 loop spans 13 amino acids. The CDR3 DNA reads TGTGCCATCAGGGACTCCTCCTACAATGAGCAGTTCTTC. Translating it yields CAIRDSSYNEQFF.